The entry below gives a single TCR beta chain sequence along with its context. What it recognizes is unknown. Via MiXCR, TCRdb re-called the RT-PCR reads, giving one row per CDR3 protein. Of about 620,000 distinct CDR3 sequences in the sample, approximately 10% were seen once. This entry comes from a study of response to subunit inactivated influenza vaccine. Study-wide points: It was the authors' suggestion that each seasonal influenza vaccination recruits few new T cells.

With 3 bases clipped from V and 1 base from J, the junction kept 8 bases outside the gene matches. Germline V CDR1 and CDR2: DFQATT, SNEGSKA (reference sequence). This CDR3 comprises 15 residues. The sample also formed part of further work on T cells expressing NK-cell markers. That study reports: TCR beta cDNA was generated via 5'RACE template switching incorporating UMIs. It was sorted CD3+CD56+NKG2C+, CD3+CD56+NKG2C- and CD3+CD56-NKG2C+ T cells that supplied the TCR beta repertoires. Expanded NKG2C+ T cell clones had unclear HCMV specificity.

The sample in question was PBMCs from blood, obtained on the day of vaccination. The V and J genes are TRBV20-1 and TRBJ2-7, with 8 bases aligning to TRBD1. The receptor comes from a man aged 50 or older who received an inactivated influenza vaccine. This CDR3 is CSARLSWTGSYEQYF. The CDR3 DNA sequence: TGCAGTGCTAGGCTCTCTTGGACAGGGTCCTACGAGCAGTACTTC.